This passage covers 28 T cell receptor beta chains from one sample sequenced in a study of OX40 agonist ivuxolimab in advanced cancers. The protocol used for the library was the immunoSEQ multiplex PCR assay. TCRdb took over this immuneACCESS table, retaining in-frame rearrangements with V and J assigned. Such tables are incomplete; in checked studies, under half of the missing clones stem from an unresolved V gene, and the remainder is unexplained. The sample data list some 42,000 clones, and 80% to 90% of these were observed just once. The ten largest make up 2.6% of the sample. The sequences come from CD4+ or CD8+ T cells sorted from blood, collected in a trial of the OX40 agonist ivuxolimab. Receptors originate from an adult with an advanced solid tumor such as melanoma, head and neck, liver or kidney cancer.

The rearrangement uses TRBV30 and TRBJ1-1; TRBD1 might be the D (5 bases). This CDR3 comprises 13 residues. The V end lost 8 bases, the J end lost 7 bases, and 20 bases lay between the germline ends. Germline CDR1 is GTSNPN and CDR2 is SVGIG (reference sequence). CDR3 loop: CASSLGYGGEAFF. The CDR3 DNA reads as TGTGCCAGCAGCTTGGGTTATGGGGGTGAAGCTTTCTTT.

J is TRBJ1-1 and V is TRBV5-4, with 8 bases matching TRBD1. The CDR3 covers 13 residues. Trimming took 4 bases from V and 11 from J; bases not matched to a gene: 10. CDR1 is SGHNT, CDR2 YYREEE, per germline (reference sequence). The chain's CDR3 is CASSQDRVRAAFF. As DNA, the CDR3 is TGTGCCAGCAGCCAGGACAGGGTTCGTGCGGCTTTCTTT.

This sequence joins TRBV18 and TRBJ2-5; 12 nucleotides align to TRBD2. CDR1 and CDR2 from the germline V gene are KGHSH and LQKENI. This CDR3 is 16 amino acids long. V lost 4 bases, J lost 5 bases, and 8 bases stayed unmatched. Here the CDR3 reads CASSRRTSGKEETQYF. CDR3 bases: TGTGCCAGCTCACGCCGGACTAGCGGGAAGGAGGAGACCCAGTACTTC.

The chain is built from TRBV18 and TRBJ2-1; D remains ambiguous. Germline assignment: CDR1 KGHSH and CDR2 LQKENI. V was trimmed by 1 base and J by 0 bases, leaving 10 bases between them. This CDR3 has 16 amino acids. CDR3 sequence: CASSPQISSSYNEQFF. The CDR3 nucleotides read TGTGCCAGCTCACCACAAATTTCGAGCTCCTACAATGAGCAGTTCTTC.

A word on this clone: Other nucleotide sequences from this sample produce the same CDR3. This chain connects TRBV9 to TRBJ2-2; no clear D. V was clipped by 0 bases and J by 6 bases, with 6 bases between them. CDR3 length: 13 amino acids. Germline values: CDR1 SGDLS, CDR2 YYNGEE. CDR3 in amino acids: CASSVEGSGELFF. The CDR3 DNA sequence: TGTGCCAGCAGCGTAGAGGGCTCCGGGGAGCTGTTTTTT.

V usage is TRBV5-1 and J usage is TRBJ2-2; no definite D call. Trimming cost V 6 bases and J 2 bases, with 8 bases left between them. Germline-derived CDR1 and CDR2 are SGHRS and YFSETQ. This CDR3 has 13 residues. The DNA for the CDR3 is TGCGCCAGCACCTCTTCAAACACCGGGGAGCTGTTTTTT. It translates to CASTSSNTGELFF.

V is TRBV29-1 and J is TRBJ2-3; 14 bases are shared with TRBD2. The CDR3 sequence is 15 residues long. With 6 bases clipped from V and 4 bases from J, the junction kept 6 bases outside the gene matches. Germline assignment: CDR1 SQVTM and CDR2 ANQGSEA. DNA for the CDR3: TGCAGCGTCGCCGGGACTAGCGGGAGCGCAGATACGCAGTATTTT. The encoded protein is CSVAGTSGSADTQYF.

The chain employs TRBV6-1 and TRBJ1-2, with 10 bases aligning to TRBD1. Germline assignment: CDR1 MNHNS and CDR2 SASEGT. The CDR3 extends over 16 amino acids. V lost 2 bases, J lost 1 base, and 4 bases stayed unmatched. As DNA, the CDR3 is TGTGCCAGCAGTGAATGGGGACAGGGGTTTAACTATGGCTACACCTTC. This codes for CASSEWGQGFNYGYTF.

The chain combines TRBV7-9 with TRBJ2-1; 8 bases fit TRBD2. From germline, CDR1 is SEHNR and CDR2 FQNEAQ (reference sequence). The CDR3 length is 12 residues. The ends lost 4 bases at V and 13 bases at J; junction bases unmatched: 6. The DNA for the CDR3 is TGTGCCAGCAGCTCAAACGGACTAGCCCAGTTCTTC. It is translated as CASSSNGLAQFF.

This chain connects TRBV5-4 to TRBJ2-1, with D unclear. This CDR3 is built from 13 residues. CDR1 is SGHNT, CDR2 YYREEE, per germline (reference sequence). The V end was cut by 0 bases, the J end by 7 bases, with 8 bases between. In nucleotides, the CDR3 is TGTGCCAGCAGCTTGGTTCTGGAAAATGAGCAGTTCTTC. It specifies CASSLVLENEQFF.

CDR3 loop: CASSLGLTLSYEQYF. CDR3 DNA sequence: TGCGCCAGCAGCTTGGGACTAACCCTCTCCTACGAGCAGTACTTC. This chain connects TRBV5-1 to TRBJ2-7; TRBD2 might be the D (5 bases). Trimming took 0 bases from V and 0 from J, leaving 10 bases between them. The CDR3 spans 15 residues. Germline-derived CDR1 and CDR2 are SGHRS and YFSETQ.

This clone was found a few times. The chain employs TRBV5-4 and TRBJ2-7; D could derive from TRBD1 or TRBD2 (5 bases each). This CDR3 has 12 amino acids. The germline CDR1 and CDR2 sequences are SGHNT and YYREEE (reference sequence). V lost 4 bases, J lost 3 bases, and 8 bases lay in between. The CDR3 region has the DNA TGTGCCAGCAGCCGGGACGGCTACGAGCAGTACGTC. It is translated as CASSRDGYEQYV.

The gene calls are TRBV7-9 and TRBJ2-1, with D perhaps TRBD1 or TRBD2 (5 bases each). CDR1 is SEHNR and CDR2 is FQNEAQ in the germline V gene (reference sequence). The CDR3 has 15 amino acids. Trimming shortened V by 5 bases and J by 0 bases, and 11 bases separated the two germline ends. CDR3: CASSPGRSSYNEQFF. CDR3 coding DNA: TGTGCCAGCAGCCCGGGACGGAGCTCCTACAATGAGCAGTTCTTC. The full variable domain, rest sourced from reference TRBV7-9 and TRBJ2-1, is DTGVSQNPRHKITKRGQNVTFRCDPISEHNRLYWYRQTLGQGPEFLTYFQNEAQLEKSRLLSDRFSAERPKGSFSTLEIQRTEQGDSAMYLCASSPGRSSYNEQFFGPGTRLTVL.

The chain carries TRBV7-3 and TRBJ2-1; D gene ambiguous. Germline lookup yields CDR1 SGHTA and CDR2 FQGTGA. The CDR3 loop spans 12 amino acids. The V gene lost 3 bases and the J gene lost 0 bases, with 0 bases spanning the gap. The CDR3 DNA is TGTGCCAGCAGCTTCTCCTACAATGAGCAGTTCTTC. Its translation is CASSFSYNEQFF.

The chain uses TRBV2 and TRBJ2-2; TRBD1 is a possible D gene (5 bases). Germline loops: CDR1 SNHLY, CDR2 FYNNEI. This CDR3 has 15 amino acids. The V and J ends lost 5 bases and 2 bases respectively, with 12 bases between them. The CDR3 region has the DNA TGTGCCAGCAGTCGCGGACATGGCAACACCGGGGAGCTGTTTTTT. This sequence encodes CASSRGHGNTGELFF.

This clone was recorded a few times. The chain links TRBV7-9 to TRBJ1-4; perhaps TRBD1 as D (5 bases). The V and J ends lost 1 base and 7 bases respectively, with 10 bases between them. The germline CDR1 and CDR2 sequences are SEHNR and FQNEAQ (reference sequence). The CDR3 consists of 14 residues. The CDR3 sequence: CASSLGRAGEKLFF. The CDR3 nucleotides read TGTGCCAGCAGCTTAGGCAGGGCCGGTGAAAAACTGTTTTTT.

The rearrangement joins TRBV29-1 to TRBJ2-6, with 7 nucleotides matching TRBD1. CDR1 and CDR2 from the germline V gene are SQVTM and ANQGSEA. The V and J ends lost 2 bases and 0 bases, in that order; junction bases with no gene match: 10. CDR3 size: 18 residues. CDR3 DNA: TGCAGCGTTGAATTCACGCGACAGGGAACCTCTGGGGCCAACGTCCTGACTTTC. This codes for CSVEFTRQGTSGANVLTF.

The chain uses TRBV5-1 and TRBJ1-1; no firm D call. The CDR3 is made up of 14 amino acids. V lost 6 bases and J 1 base, leaving 13 bases between the germline ends. Germline values: CDR1 SGHRS, CDR2 YFSETQ. The CDR3 bases are TGCGCCAGCAACAAAGGGCCAGGGAACACTGAAGCTTTCTTT. It is translated as CASNKGPGNTEAFF.

This clone was seen a few times. This chain uses TRBV7-3 with TRBJ2-2, with D unclear. Between the trimmed V and J ends, which lost 5 bases and 2 bases, there was a span of 9 bases. Germline V lookup: CDR1 SGHTA, CDR2 FQGTGA. The CDR3 is made up of 14 amino acids. The CDR3 here is CASSPLPNTGELFF. DNA for the CDR3: TGTGCCAGCAGCCCCCTACCTAACACCGGGGAGCTGTTTTTT.

The genes are TRBV9 and TRBJ2-5, with 7 bases fitting TRBD2. V was pared by 1 base and J by 4 bases, with 4 bases of the junction left unmatched. Germline V lookup: CDR1 SGDLS, CDR2 YYNGEE. The CDR3 consists of 14 residues. The DNA for the CDR3 is TGTGCCAGCAGCGTAAGCGGGGACCGAGAGACCCAGTACTTC. Its protein product is CASSVSGDRETQYF.

The rearrangement joins TRBV7-9 to TRBJ2-4; D uncertain. This CDR3 spans 15 amino acids. V was cut by 5 bases and J by 0 bases, with 11 bases left in between. The germline V gene encodes CDR1 SEHNR and CDR2 FQNEAQ (reference sequence). The CDR3 here is CASSPGVVAKNIQYF. The CDR3 nucleotides read TGTGCCAGCAGCCCCGGCGTAGTAGCCAAAAACATTCAGTACTTC.

V and J are TRBV5-1 and TRBJ2-3; maybe TRBD2 (6 bases). Trimming stripped 4 bases from V and 4 bases from J, with 22 bases between. The CDR3 is 17 amino acids. Germline V gene sequence: CDR1 SGHRS, CDR2 YFSETQ. DNA of the CDR3: TGCGCCAGCAGCAACCGGGGATCCGGGACTCTCGCAGATACGCAGTATTTT. It yields the protein CASSNRGSGTLADTQYF.

V gene TRBV2 combines with J gene TRBJ1-2; perhaps TRBD1 as D (5 bases). CDR1 and CDR2 (germline): SNHLY, FYNNEI. V dropped 8 bases and J dropped 14 bases, with 21 bases sitting between them. The CDR3 contains 12 residues. The CDR3 sequence is CASGRDSLKITF. CDR3 in DNA: TGTGCCAGCGGAAGGGACTCCCTAAAGATTACCTTC.

V and J are TRBV7-9 and TRBJ2-7; maybe TRBD2 (5 bases). Germline-derived CDR1 and CDR2 are SEHNR and FQNEAQ (reference sequence). The V end was cut by 10 bases, the J end by 4 bases, with 14 bases between. The CDR3 extends over 12 amino acids. Written as DNA, the CDR3 is TGTGCCACCGGGGAAAGTGGTTACGAGCAGTACTTC. It is translated as CATGESGYEQYF.

This clone was detected only a few times. CDR3 protein: CAWTTGLGVQPQHF. CDR3 nucleotides: TGTGCCTGGACCACAGGGTTAGGGGTTCAGCCCCAGCATTTT. The gene calls are TRBV30 and TRBJ1-5, with D tentatively TRBD1 (6 bases). Trimming removed 4 bases from V and 6 bases from J, with 16 bases in between. The CDR3 length is 14 residues. The germline CDR1 and CDR2 sequences are GTSNPN and SVGIG (reference sequence).

The chain recombines TRBV7-3 with TRBJ1-1; 7 positions match TRBD1. CDR3 length equals 14 residues. CDR1 is SGHTA, CDR2 FQGTGA, per germline. With 6 bases clipped from V and 2 bases from J, the junction kept 6 bases outside the gene matches. The CDR3 coding sequence is TGTGCCAGCAGGCAGGGGGACATTAACACTGAAGCTTTCTTT. Encoded protein: CASRQGDINTEAFF.

Only one count was recorded for this clone. The chain links TRBV28 to TRBJ1-4; no definite D call. V was trimmed by 2 bases and J by 0 bases, leaving 4 bases between them. Germline-derived CDR1 and CDR2 are MDHEN and SYDVKM. This CDR3 has 14 residues. CDR3 protein: CASSLPATNEKLFF. CDR3 nucleotides: TGTGCCAGCAGTTTACCTGCAACTAATGAAAAACTGTTTTTT.

The chain recombines TRBV18 with TRBJ1-4; D is unresolved. The ends were cut back, 2 bases at V and 0 bases at J, with 22 bases in the middle. CDR1 and CDR2 from the germline V gene are KGHSH and LQKENI. This CDR3 has 20 residues. CDR3 protein: CASSPTVHTVTLPTNEKLFF. The CDR3 coding sequence is TGTGCCAGCTCACCAACCGTTCATACAGTCACGCTTCCAACTAATGAAAAACTGTTTTTT.